This T cell receptor (beta chain) appears in the sequencing data of a study of tumor and adjacent non-tumor tissue in lung cancer. Overall study: The patients, 10 men and about five women, were about 30 to 85 with stage I to III disease.

This clonotype was observed a handful of times. The antigen is undetermined. At one of its ends the junction is not consistent with the germline gene, which may arise from a read error. No cell sorting was done before RNA was extracted from the tissue. More than 3 cm separated this lung sample from the edge of the tumor. CDR3 length equals 15 residues. Germline values: CDR1 SGHAT, CDR2 FQNNGV. The library came from three nested PCR rounds adapted from ARM-PCR protocols. One entry per CDR3 protein, called by TCRdb with MiXCR from the multiplex PCR reads. The table has 81,000 or so distinct CDR3 sequences, 80% to 90% seen once; the top ten hold around half. Study observations and caveats: Higher tumor TCR diversity was associated with shorter survival. Tumor repertoires had a smaller top 100 clone share than normal lung. Compared with tumor, normal lung showed significantly lower TCR diversity.

This chain connects TRBV11-2 to TRBJ1-1; TRBD1 might be the D (6 bases). This sequence was found in a man aged 55 to 70 with non-small cell lung cancer. Sequencing used distant non-tumor lung tissue. The chain's CDR3 is CASSLDPGAYTETFF. CDR3 sequence (DNA): TGTGCCAGTAGCTTAGATCCAGGGGCTTACACTGAGACTTTCTTT.